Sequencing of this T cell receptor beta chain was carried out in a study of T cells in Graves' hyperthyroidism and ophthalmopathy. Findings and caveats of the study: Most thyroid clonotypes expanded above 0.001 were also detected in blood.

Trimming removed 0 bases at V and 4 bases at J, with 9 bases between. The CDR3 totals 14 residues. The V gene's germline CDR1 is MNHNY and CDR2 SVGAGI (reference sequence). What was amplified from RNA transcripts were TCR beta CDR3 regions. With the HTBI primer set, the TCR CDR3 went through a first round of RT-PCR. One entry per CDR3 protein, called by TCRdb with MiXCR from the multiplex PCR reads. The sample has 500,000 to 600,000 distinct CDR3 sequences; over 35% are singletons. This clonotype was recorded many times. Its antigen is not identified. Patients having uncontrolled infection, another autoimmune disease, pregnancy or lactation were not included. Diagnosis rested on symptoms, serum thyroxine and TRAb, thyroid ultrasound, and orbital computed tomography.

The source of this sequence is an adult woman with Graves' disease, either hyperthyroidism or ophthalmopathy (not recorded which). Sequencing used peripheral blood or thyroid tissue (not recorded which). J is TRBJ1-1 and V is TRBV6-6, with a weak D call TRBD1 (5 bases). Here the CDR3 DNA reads TGTGCCAGCAGTTACTCGGGGACGAGCACTGAAGCTTTCTTT. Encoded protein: CASSYSGTSTEAFF.